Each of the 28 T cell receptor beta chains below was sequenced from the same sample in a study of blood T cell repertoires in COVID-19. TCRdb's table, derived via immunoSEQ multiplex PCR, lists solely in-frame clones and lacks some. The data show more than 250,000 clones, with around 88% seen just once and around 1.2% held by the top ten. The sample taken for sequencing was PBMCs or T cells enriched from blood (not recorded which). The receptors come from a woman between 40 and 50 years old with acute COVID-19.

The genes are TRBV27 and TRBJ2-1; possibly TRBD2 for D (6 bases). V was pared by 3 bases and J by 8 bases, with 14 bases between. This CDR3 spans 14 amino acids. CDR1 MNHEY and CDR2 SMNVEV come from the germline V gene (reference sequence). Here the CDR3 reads CASSFWRDGDEQFF. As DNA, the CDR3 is TGTGCCAGCAGTTTTTGGCGGGATGGCGATGAGCAGTTCTTC.

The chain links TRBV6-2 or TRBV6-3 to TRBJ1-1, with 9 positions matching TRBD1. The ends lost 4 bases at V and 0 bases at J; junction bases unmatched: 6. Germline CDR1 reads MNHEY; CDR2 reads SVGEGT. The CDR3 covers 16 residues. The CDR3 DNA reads TGTGCCAGCAGTTTCGAACAGGGGGCGATGAACACTGAAGCTTTCTTT. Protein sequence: CASSFEQGAMNTEAFF.

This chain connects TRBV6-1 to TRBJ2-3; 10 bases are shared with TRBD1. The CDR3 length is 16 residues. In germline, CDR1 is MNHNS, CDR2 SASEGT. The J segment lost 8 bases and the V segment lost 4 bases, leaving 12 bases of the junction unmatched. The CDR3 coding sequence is TGTGCCAGCAGTGGACAGGGGGCCTCCGTATTTGGTACGCAGTATTTT. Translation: CASSGQGASVFGTQYF.

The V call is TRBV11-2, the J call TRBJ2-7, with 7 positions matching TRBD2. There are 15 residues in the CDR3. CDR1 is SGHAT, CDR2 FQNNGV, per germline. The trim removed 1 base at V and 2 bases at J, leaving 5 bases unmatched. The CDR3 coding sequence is TGTGCCAGCAGCTTAGGGGGGGGAGGACCCTACGAGCAGTACTTC. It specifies CASSLGGGGPYEQYF. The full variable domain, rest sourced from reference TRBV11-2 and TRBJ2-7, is EAGVAQSPRYKIIEKRQSVAFWCNPISGHATLYWYQQILGQGPKLLIQFQNNGVVDDSQLPKDRFSAERLKGVDSTLKIQPAKLEDSAVYLCASSLGGGGPYEQYFGPGTRLTVT.

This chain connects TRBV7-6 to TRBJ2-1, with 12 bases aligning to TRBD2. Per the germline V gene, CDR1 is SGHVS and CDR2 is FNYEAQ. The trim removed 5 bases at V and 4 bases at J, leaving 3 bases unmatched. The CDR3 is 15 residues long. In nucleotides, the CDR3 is TGTGCCAGCAGCATTGGACTAGCGGGGTACAATGAGCAGTTCTTC. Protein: CASSIGLAGYNEQFF.

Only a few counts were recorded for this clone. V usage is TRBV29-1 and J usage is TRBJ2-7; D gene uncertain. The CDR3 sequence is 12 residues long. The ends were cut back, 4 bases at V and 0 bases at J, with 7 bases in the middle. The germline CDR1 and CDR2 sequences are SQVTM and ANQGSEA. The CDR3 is CSVAESSYEQYF. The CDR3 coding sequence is TGCAGCGTTGCAGAGAGCTCCTACGAGCAGTACTTC.

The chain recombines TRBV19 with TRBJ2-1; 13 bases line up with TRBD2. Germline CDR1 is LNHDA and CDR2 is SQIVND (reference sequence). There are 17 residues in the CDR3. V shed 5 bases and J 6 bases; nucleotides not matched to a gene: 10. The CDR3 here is CASSRTSGSQGSNEQFF. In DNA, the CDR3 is TGTGCCAGTAGTCGGACTAGCGGGAGTCAGGGGAGCAATGAGCAGTTCTTC.

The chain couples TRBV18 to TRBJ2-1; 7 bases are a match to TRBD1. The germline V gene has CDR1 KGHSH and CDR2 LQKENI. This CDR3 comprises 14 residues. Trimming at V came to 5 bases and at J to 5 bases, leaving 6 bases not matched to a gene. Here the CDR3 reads CASSSYRGDNEQFF. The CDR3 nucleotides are TGTGCCAGCTCATCTTACAGGGGTGACAATGAGCAGTTCTTC.

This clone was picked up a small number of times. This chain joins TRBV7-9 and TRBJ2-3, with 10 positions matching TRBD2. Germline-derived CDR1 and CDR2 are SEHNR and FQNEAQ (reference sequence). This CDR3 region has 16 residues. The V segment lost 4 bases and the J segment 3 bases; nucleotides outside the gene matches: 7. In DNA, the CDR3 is TGTGCCAGCAGCTATATTCTAGCGGGAGAAACAGATACGCAGTATTTT. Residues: CASSYILAGETDTQYF.

In nucleotides, the CDR3 is TGCGCCAGCAGAAAAGACAGTACGGGACAGGATAGAAACATTCAGTACTTC. Translating it yields CASRKDSTGQDRNIQYF. The chain is built from TRBV5-1 and TRBJ2-4, with 8 nucleotides matching TRBD1. V gave up 5 bases and J gave up 6 bases; unmatched junction bases: 16. CDR1 SGHRS and CDR2 YFSETQ come from the germline V gene. CDR3 length equals 17 residues.

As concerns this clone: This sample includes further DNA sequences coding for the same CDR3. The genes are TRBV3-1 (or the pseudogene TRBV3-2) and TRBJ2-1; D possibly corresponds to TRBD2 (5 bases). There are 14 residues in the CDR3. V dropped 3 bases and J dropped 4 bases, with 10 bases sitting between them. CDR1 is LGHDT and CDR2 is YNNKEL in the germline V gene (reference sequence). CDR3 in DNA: TGTGCCAGCAGCCAGGACGGACTGTACAATGAGCAGTTCTTC. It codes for CASSQDGLYNEQFF.

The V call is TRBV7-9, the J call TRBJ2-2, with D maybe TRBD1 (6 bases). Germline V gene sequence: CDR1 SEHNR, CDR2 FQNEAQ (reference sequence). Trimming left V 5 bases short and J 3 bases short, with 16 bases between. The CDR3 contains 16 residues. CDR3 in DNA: TGTGCCAGCAGCCCGCTCCGGGACACCTACACCGGGGAGCTGTTTTTT. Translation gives CASSPLRDTYTGELFF.

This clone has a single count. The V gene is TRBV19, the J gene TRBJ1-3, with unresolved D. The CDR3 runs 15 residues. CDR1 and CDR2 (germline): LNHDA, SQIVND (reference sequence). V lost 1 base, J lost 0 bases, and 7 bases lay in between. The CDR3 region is CASSIAVSSGNTIYF. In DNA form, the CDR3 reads TGTGCCAGTAGTATAGCCGTCAGCTCTGGAAACACCATATATTTT.

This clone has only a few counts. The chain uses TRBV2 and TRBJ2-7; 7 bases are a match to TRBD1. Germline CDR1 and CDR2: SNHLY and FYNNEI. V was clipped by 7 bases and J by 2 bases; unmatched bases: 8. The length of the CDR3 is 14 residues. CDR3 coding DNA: TGTGCCAGCACAGGGACAGCCTTAGCCTACGAGCAGTACTTC. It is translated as CASTGTALAYEQYF.

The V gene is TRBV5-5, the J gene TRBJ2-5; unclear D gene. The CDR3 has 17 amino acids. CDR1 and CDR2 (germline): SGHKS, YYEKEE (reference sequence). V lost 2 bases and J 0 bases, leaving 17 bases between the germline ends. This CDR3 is CASSFPHSRTDQETQYF. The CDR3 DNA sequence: TGTGCCAGCAGCTTTCCCCACAGTCGCACAGACCAAGAGACCCAGTACTTC.

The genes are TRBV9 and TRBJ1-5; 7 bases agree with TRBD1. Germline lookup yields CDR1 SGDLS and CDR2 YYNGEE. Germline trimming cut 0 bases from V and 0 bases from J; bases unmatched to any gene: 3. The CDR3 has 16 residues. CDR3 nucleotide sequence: TGTGCCAGCAGCGTAGGGACAGGCAATAGCAATCAGCCCCAGCATTTT. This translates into CASSVGTGNSNQPQHF.

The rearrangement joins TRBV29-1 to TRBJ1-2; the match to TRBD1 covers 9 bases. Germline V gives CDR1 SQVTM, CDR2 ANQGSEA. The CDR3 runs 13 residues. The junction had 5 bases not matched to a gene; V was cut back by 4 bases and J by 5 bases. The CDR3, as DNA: TGCAGCGTTGGACAGGGGGGAGGGTATGGCTACACCTTC. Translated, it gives CSVGQGGGYGYTF.

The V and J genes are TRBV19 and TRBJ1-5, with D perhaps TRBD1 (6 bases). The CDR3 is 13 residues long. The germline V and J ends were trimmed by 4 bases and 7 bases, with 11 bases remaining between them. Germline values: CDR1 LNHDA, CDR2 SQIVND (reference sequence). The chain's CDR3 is CASSKGVRQPQHF. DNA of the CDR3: TGTGCCAGTAGTAAGGGGGTTCGACAGCCCCAGCATTTT.

The CDR3, as DNA: TGTGCCAGCAAACCGATGGACAGCCTTGGTGGCTACACCTTC. Its protein product is CASKPMDSLGGYTF. This sequence joins TRBV28 and TRBJ1-2; possibly TRBD1 for D (6 bases). The CDR3 spans 14 residues. Trimming took off 7 bases at V and 7 bases at J, with 19 bases between the two ends. CDR1 MDHEN and CDR2 SYDVKM come from the germline V gene.

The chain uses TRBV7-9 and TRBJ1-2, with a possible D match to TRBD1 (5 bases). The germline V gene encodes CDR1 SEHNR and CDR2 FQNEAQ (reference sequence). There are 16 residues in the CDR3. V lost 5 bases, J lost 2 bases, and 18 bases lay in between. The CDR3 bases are TGTGCCAGCAGCCCCCCCGGAGGGACGGTCAACTATGGCTACACCTTC. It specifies CASSPPGGTVNYGYTF.

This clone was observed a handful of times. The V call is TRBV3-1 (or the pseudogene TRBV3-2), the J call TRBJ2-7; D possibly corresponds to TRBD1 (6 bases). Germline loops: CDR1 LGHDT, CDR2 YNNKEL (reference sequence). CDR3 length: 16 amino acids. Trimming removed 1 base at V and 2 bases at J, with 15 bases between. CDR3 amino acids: CASSQVAGVTPYEQYF. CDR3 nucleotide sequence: TGTGCCAGCAGCCAAGTAGCAGGGGTGACGCCCTACGAGCAGTACTTC.

The CDR3, as DNA: TGTGCCATCAGAGTAGCGGTCCCGGATACGCAGTATTTT. It yields the protein CAIRVAVPDTQYF. This rearrangement joins TRBV10-3 to TRBJ2-3; tentative D call: TRBD2 (6 bases). This CDR3 comprises 13 residues. Trimming removed 6 bases from V and 6 bases from J, with 13 bases in between. Germline CDR1 ENHRY, CDR2 SYGVKD.

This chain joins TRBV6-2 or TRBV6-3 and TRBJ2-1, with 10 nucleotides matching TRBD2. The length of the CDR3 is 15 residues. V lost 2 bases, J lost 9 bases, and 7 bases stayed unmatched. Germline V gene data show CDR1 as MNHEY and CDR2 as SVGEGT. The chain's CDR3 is CASSYPAGGPGEQFF. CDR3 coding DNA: TGTGCCAGCAGTTACCCAGCGGGAGGGCCGGGTGAGCAGTTCTTC.

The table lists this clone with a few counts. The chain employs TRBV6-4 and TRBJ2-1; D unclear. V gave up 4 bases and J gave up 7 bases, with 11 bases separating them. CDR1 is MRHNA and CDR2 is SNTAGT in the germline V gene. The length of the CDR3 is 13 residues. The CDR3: CASSGGLSNEQFF. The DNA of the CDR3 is TGTGCCAGCAGTGGTGGCTTATCAAATGAGCAGTTCTTC.

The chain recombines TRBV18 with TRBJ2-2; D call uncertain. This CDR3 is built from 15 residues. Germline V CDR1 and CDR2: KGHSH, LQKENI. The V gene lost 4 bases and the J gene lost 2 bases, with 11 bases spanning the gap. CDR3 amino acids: CASSRLEPNTGELFF. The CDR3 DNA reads TGTGCCAGCTCACGGTTGGAGCCCAACACCGGGGAGCTGTTTTTT.

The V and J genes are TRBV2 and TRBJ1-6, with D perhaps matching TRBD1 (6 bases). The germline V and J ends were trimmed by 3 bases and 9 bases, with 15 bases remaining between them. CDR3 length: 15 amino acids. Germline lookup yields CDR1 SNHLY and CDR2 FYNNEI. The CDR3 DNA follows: TGTGCCAGCAGTGATCGGGCTCGAGGGGGTTCACCCCTCCACTTT. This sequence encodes CASSDRARGGSPLHF.

The CDR3, as DNA: TGCAGCGTTGTTGGGGACACTGCTAACTATGGCTACACCTTC. Amino acids: CSVVGDTANYGYTF. V and J are TRBV29-1 and TRBJ1-2, with D maybe TRBD1 (6 bases). V lost 4 bases, J lost 0 bases, and 12 bases lay in between. Germline-derived CDR1 and CDR2 are SQVTM and ANQGSEA. This CDR3 comprises 14 residues.

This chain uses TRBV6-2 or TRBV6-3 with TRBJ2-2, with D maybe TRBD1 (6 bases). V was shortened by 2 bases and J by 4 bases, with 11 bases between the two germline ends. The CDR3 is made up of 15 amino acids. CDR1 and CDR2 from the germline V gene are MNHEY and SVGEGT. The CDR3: CASSYGGRGTGELFF. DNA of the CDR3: TGTGCCAGCAGTTACGGAGGCAGGGGCACCGGGGAGCTGTTTTTT.